This section outlines one TCR beta chain sequence together with its context. No antigen is known for it. This sample stems from a study of T-cell memory formation after mild COVID-19. Overall study: There were largely donor-specific TCR clusters.

Germline lookup yields CDR1 MNHEY and CDR2 SMNVEV (reference sequence). Trimming took off 3 bases at V and 7 bases at J, with 7 bases between the two ends. The CDR3 is made up of 12 amino acids. Findings and caveats of the study: Some SARS-CoV-2-responding clones were already detected in memory before infection.

TCR alpha and TCR beta cDNA libraries carrying sample barcodes and UMIs came from 5'RACE with constant-segment primers. TCRdb passed the 5' RACE reads through MiXCR, listing each CDR3 protein once. The sample includes 400,000 to 450,000 distinct CDR3 sequences, approximately 19% of them seen just once. Material: PBMCs or a T cell subset sorted from them (not recorded which). The sequence was collected from a man aged 18 to 30 who had mild COVID-19 (a few samples of this study predate the infection). Cell type and time point are not known. V is TRBV27 and J is TRBJ2-1; D is ambiguous. The CDR3 sequence is CASSFPGNEQFF. CDR3 nucleotides: TGTGCCAGCAGTTTCCCCGGGAATGAGCAGTTCTTC.